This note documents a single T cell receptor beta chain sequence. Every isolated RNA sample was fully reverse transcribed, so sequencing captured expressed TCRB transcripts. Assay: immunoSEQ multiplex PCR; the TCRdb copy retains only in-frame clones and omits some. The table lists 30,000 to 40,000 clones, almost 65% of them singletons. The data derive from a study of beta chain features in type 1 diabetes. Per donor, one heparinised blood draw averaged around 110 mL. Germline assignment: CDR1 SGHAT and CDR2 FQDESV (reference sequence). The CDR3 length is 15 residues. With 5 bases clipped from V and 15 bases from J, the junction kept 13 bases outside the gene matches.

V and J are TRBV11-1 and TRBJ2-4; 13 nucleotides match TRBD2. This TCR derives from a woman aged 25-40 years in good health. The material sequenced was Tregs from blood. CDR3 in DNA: TGTGCCAGCAGCAGACCCGGGACTAGCGGGACCCGCTTGTACTTC. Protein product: CASSRPGTSGTRLYF.